The next 10 T cell receptor beta chains were all read from a single sample in a study of cytomegalovirus exposure and HLA in healthy donors. Primers included in the PCR were 60 Vbeta and 13 Jbeta primers. The data were produced by immunoSEQ multiplex PCR, yet TCRdb's version contains in-frame clones alone and is incomplete. The listing records around 140,000 clones. Sequenced input: PBMCs. These receptors were taken from a male donor in good health and CMV-seronegative.

V is TRBV7-9 and J is TRBJ1-1, with D uncertain. Looked up from germline, CDR1 is SEHNR and CDR2 is FQNEAQ (reference sequence). The V gene lost 1 base and the J gene lost 1 base, with 4 bases spanning the gap. This CDR3 is built from 13 residues. The CDR3 region is CASSLGRNTEAFF. The CDR3 nucleotides read TGTGCCAGCAGCTTAGGGAGGAACACTGAAGCTTTCTTT.

The V call is TRBV19, the J call TRBJ1-1; no clear D. This CDR3 is 16 amino acids long. Trimming removed 6 bases at V and 6 bases at J, with 23 bases between. Looked up from germline, CDR1 is LNHDA and CDR2 is SQIVND (reference sequence). The CDR3 loop reads CASSARSLGSPPEAFF. The CDR3 DNA follows: TGTGCCAGTAGCGCCCGTTCGTTGGGGAGCCCACCTGAAGCTTTCTTT.

This chain connects TRBV7-8 to TRBJ1-2; maybe TRBD1 (5 bases). This CDR3 has 16 amino acids. V was clipped by 0 bases and J by 5 bases, with 16 bases between them. Germline V gene data show CDR1 as SGHVS and CDR2 as FQNEAQ. The CDR3 coding sequence is TGTGCCAGCAGCTTAGCAGTGACAGTGGGGCAATATGGCTACACCTTC. Protein: CASSLAVTVGQYGYTF.

CDR3 nucleotide sequence: TGTGCCAGCAGCGACACAGGGAGCGGTGAGCAGTTCTTC. This encodes CASSDTGSGEQFF. The rearrangement joins TRBV5-6 to TRBJ2-1, with D tentatively TRBD1 (6 bases). The length of the CDR3 is 13 residues. In germline, CDR1 is SGHDT, CDR2 YYEEEE. V was shortened by 4 bases and J by 9 bases, with 14 bases between the two germline ends.

V is TRBV19 and J is TRBJ2-2; possibly TRBD1 for D (6 bases). The CDR3 covers 13 residues. Trimming shortened V by 7 bases and J by 4 bases, and 10 bases separated the two germline ends. Germline V gene data show CDR1 as LNHDA and CDR2 as SQIVND (reference sequence). CDR3 loop: CASITGPTGELFF. The CDR3 nucleotides read TGTGCCAGTATCACAGGGCCCACCGGGGAGCTGTTTTTT.

The DNA for the CDR3 is TGCGCCAGCAGCTTCGACAGGGCGGGGGAGACCCAGTACTTC. It yields the protein CASSFDRAGETQYF. The chain couples TRBV5-1 to TRBJ2-5; maybe TRBD1 (7 bases). The CDR3 is 14 residues long. CDR1 is SGHRS, CDR2 YFSETQ, per germline. V was clipped by 2 bases and J by 5 bases, with 13 bases between them. Filled out from reference TRBV5-1 and TRBJ2-5, the complete variable domain reads KAGVTQTPRYLIKTRGQQVTLSCSPISGHRSVSWYQQTPGQGLQFLFEYFSETQRNKGNFPGRFSGRQFSNSRSEMNVSTLELGDSALYLCASSFDRAGETQYFGPGTRLLVL.

This sequence joins TRBV7-2 and TRBJ1-4; a weak D match, TRBD1 (5 bases). CDR3 length: 15 amino acids. The V end lost 2 bases, the J end lost 3 bases, and 10 bases lay between the germline ends. Germline CDR1 SGHTA, CDR2 FQGNSA. CDR3 sequence (DNA): TGTGCCAGCAGCTTAACAGGCCAGTCTAATGAAAAACTGTTTTTT. Amino acid sequence: CASSLTGQSNEKLFF. The full variable domain, its missing parts supplied by reference TRBV7-2 and TRBJ1-4, is GAGVSQSPSNKVTEKGKDVELRCDPISGHTALYWYRQSLGQGLEFLIYFQGNSAPDKSGLPSDRFSAERTGGSVSTLTIQRTQQEDSAVYLCASSLTGQSNEKLFFGSGTQLSVL.

CDR3 loop: CASSTLPGTGNYEQYF. CDR3 bases: TGTGCCAGTAGTACCCTCCCTGGGACAGGCAACTACGAGCAGTACTTC. V gene TRBV19 combines with J gene TRBJ2-7, with TRBD1 identical over 8 bases. Germline CDR1 is LNHDA and CDR2 is SQIVND (reference sequence). V shed 4 bases and J 3 bases; nucleotides not matched to a gene: 11. CDR3 length equals 16 residues.

This chain links TRBV9 with TRBJ1-6; 9 bases agree with TRBD1. The CDR3 has 14 residues. Trimming removed 7 bases from V and 7 bases from J; junction bases left unmatched: 6. Germline CDR1 and CDR2: SGDLS and YYNGEE. CDR3 nucleotide sequence: TGTGCCAGCGGCAAGGGGACAGGGAATTCACCCCTCCACTTT. It is translated as CASGKGTGNSPLHF.

The chain combines TRBV2 with TRBJ2-5; 9 nucleotides line up with TRBD2. There are 15 residues in the CDR3. V gave up 3 bases and J gave up 4 bases; unmatched junction bases: 6. CDR1 and CDR2 from the germline V gene are SNHLY and FYNNEI. CDR3 nucleotide sequence: TGTGCCAGCAGTGAGGTTAGCGGGAGCGGAGAGACCCAGTACTTC. Amino acids: CASSEVSGSGETQYF. Using reference TRBV2 and TRBJ2-5 for the parts outside the CDR3, the full variable domain is EPEVTQTPSHQVTQMGQEVILRCVPISNHLYFYWYRQILGQKVEFLVSFYNNEISEKSEIFDDQFSVERPDGSNFTLKIRSTKLEDSAMYFCASSEVSGSGETQYFGPGTRLLVL.